The 27 T cell receptor beta chains reported below all come from one sample, sequenced in a study of OX40 agonist ivuxolimab in advanced cancers. Method: immunoSEQ multiplex PCR; TCRdb's copy keeps in-frame clones and lacks some. This table holds about 82,000 clones, approximately 85% found once. The sequencing used CD4+ or CD8+ T cells sorted from blood, collected in a trial of the OX40 agonist ivuxolimab. The origin of the receptors is an adult with an advanced solid tumor such as melanoma, head and neck, liver or kidney cancer.

The chain links TRBV5-1 to TRBJ1-1; D gene ambiguous. Germline CDR1 is SGHRS and CDR2 is YFSETQ. V was clipped by 3 bases and J by 4 bases, with 13 bases between them. This CDR3 is 14 amino acids long. DNA of the CDR3: TGCGCCAGCAGCTCTTTGTCCGCGAGCACTGAAGCTTTCTTT. Translation: CASSSLSASTEAFF.

The J gene is TRBJ1-3, the V gene TRBV9; D not certain. V lost 5 bases, J lost 0 bases, and 15 bases lay in between. In germline, CDR1 is SGDLS, CDR2 YYNGEE. The CDR3 runs 16 residues. DNA of the CDR3: TGTGCCAGCAGTCCGGTAAGGACCAGCTCTGGAAACACCATATATTTT. Its translation is CASSPVRTSSGNTIYF.

The chain combines TRBV28 with TRBJ2-5; no clear D. The CDR3 length is 12 residues. Trimming took off 3 bases at V and 6 bases at J, with 8 bases between the two ends. Per germline, CDR1 MDHEN and CDR2 SYDVKM. The CDR3 loop is CASSFDDKTQYF. DNA for the CDR3: TGTGCCAGCAGTTTTGACGACAAGACCCAGTACTTC. Variable domain in full (rest from reference TRBV28 and TRBJ2-5): DVKVTQSSRYLVKRTGEKVFLECVQDMDHENMFWYRQDPGLGLRLIYFSYDVKMKEKGDIPEGYSVSREKKERFSLILESASTNQTSMYLCASSFDDKTQYFGPGTRLLVL.

This clone was detected a few times. The chain couples TRBV5-6 to TRBJ1-2, with 10 positions matching TRBD1. Germline V gives CDR1 SGHDT, CDR2 YYEEEE. With V trimmed by 3 bases and J by 4 bases, 6 bases remained unmatched. CDR3 length: 15 amino acids. CDR3 amino acids: CASSSRGQGLYGYTF. The CDR3 DNA follows: TGTGCCAGCAGCTCGAGGGGACAGGGGCTCTATGGCTACACCTTC.

This clone was counted a single time. This chain joins TRBV2 and TRBJ1-2; no reliable D call. The V gene's germline CDR1 is SNHLY and CDR2 FYNNEI. This CDR3 has 16 residues. V dropped 4 bases and J dropped 4 bases, with 19 bases sitting between them. CDR3 DNA sequence: TGTGCCAGCAGTGGAGCGGACCCGCAAAACCTCTATGGCTACACCTTC. Translated, it gives CASSGADPQNLYGYTF. Full variable domain (rest looked up from reference TRBV2 and TRBJ1-2): EPEVTQTPSHQVTQMGQEVILRCVPISNHLYFYWYRQILGQKVEFLVSFYNNEISEKSEIFDDQFSVERPDGSNFTLKIRSTKLEDSAMYFCASSGADPQNLYGYTFGSGTRLTVV.

This clone was seen just once. The chain recombines TRBV18 with TRBJ1-5; D ambiguous. Germline V lookup: CDR1 KGHSH, CDR2 LQKENI. This CDR3 has 14 residues. V dropped 3 bases and J dropped 9 bases, with 15 bases sitting between them. The CDR3: CASSPGTRELPQHF. The CDR3 DNA reads as TGTGCCAGCTCACCGGGAACCCGGGAGCTGCCCCAGCATTTT.

The chain combines TRBV18 with TRBJ2-3; no clear D gene. Germline CDR1 reads KGHSH; CDR2 reads LQKENI. The CDR3 extends over 13 amino acids. V was cut by 1 base and J by 4 bases, with 6 bases left in between. CDR3 DNA: TGTGCCAGCTCACCACTGGTGTCAGATACGCAGTATTTT. Protein product: CASSPLVSDTQYF.

The chain couples TRBV20-1 to TRBJ2-1; D remains ambiguous. The CDR3 is made up of 11 amino acids. Germline V gives CDR1 DFQATT, CDR2 SNEGSKA (reference sequence). The V end was cut by 3 bases, the J end by 7 bases, with 7 bases between. Written as DNA, the CDR3 is TGCAGTGCTAGCGGTTTTAATGAGCAGTTCTTC. As protein: CSASGFNEQFF.

V gene TRBV7-2 combines with J gene TRBJ2-7; D unclear. Germline V gene data show CDR1 as SGHTA and CDR2 as FQGNSA. CDR3 length equals 13 residues. Trimming left V 0 bases short and J 2 bases short, with 5 bases between. This chain's CDR3 is CASSLAHTYEQYF. The CDR3 nucleotides read TGTGCCAGCAGCTTAGCCCATACCTACGAGCAGTACTTC.

This CDR3 is CASSQTGGRNTEAFF. Here the CDR3 DNA reads TGTGCCAGCAGCCAGACCGGCGGGCGGAACACTGAAGCTTTCTTT. The chain employs TRBV5-5 and TRBJ1-1; D remains unclear. The V end was cut by 4 bases, the J end by 1 base, with 14 bases between. The CDR3 runs 15 residues. Germline CDR1 is SGHKS and CDR2 is YYEKEE (reference sequence).

The gene calls are TRBV29-1 and TRBJ2-4, with TRBD2 matching over 8 bases. CDR3 length equals 13 residues. Germline V CDR1 and CDR2: SQVTM, ANQGSEA. Trimming cost V 6 bases and J 6 bases; bases outside gene matches: 7. CDR3 DNA sequence: TGCAGCGTGGCCGGGGGGGGTAGAAACATTCAGTACTTC. This codes for CSVAGGGRNIQYF. The full variable domain, its missing parts supplied by reference TRBV29-1 and TRBJ2-4, is SAVISQKPSRDICQRGTSLTIQCQVDSQVTMMFWYRQQPGQSLTLIATANQGSEATYESGFVIDKFPISRPNLTFSTLTVSNMSPEDSSIYLCSVAGGGRNIQYFGAGTRLSVL.

The rearrangement links TRBV5-4 to TRBJ2-5; 8 bases are shared with TRBD2. The V and J ends lost 4 bases and 4 bases, in that order; junction bases with no gene match: 9. Germline CDR1 is SGHNT and CDR2 is YYREEE (reference sequence). The CDR3 covers 15 residues. CDR3 in amino acids: CASSAGLGSTETQYF. The CDR3 bases are TGTGCCAGCAGCGCGGGACTAGGCAGCACAGAGACCCAGTACTTC.

This rearrangement joins TRBV7-9 to TRBJ2-3, with 9 bases matching TRBD2. Trimming took 8 bases from V and 4 from J; bases not matched to a gene: 4. The CDR3 loop spans 13 amino acids. Germline V gives CDR1 SEHNR, CDR2 FQNEAQ (reference sequence). The CDR3 coding sequence is TGTGCCAGCGGACTAGCGAGCGCAGATACGCAGTATTTT. It encodes CASGLASADTQYF.

The chain is built from TRBV18 and TRBJ1-5; weak D call: TRBD1 (5 bases). The CDR3 is 16 amino acids. Germline lookup yields CDR1 KGHSH and CDR2 LQKENI. Trimming pared 3 bases from V and 2 bases from J, leaving 14 bases between. For the CDR3, the DNA is TGTGCCAGCTCACCGATCGGAATAGGGGGCAATCAGCCCCAGCATTTT. This sequence encodes CASSPIGIGGNQPQHF.

This chain connects TRBV6-1 to TRBJ2-7, with a weak D call TRBD2 (6 bases). Trimming left V 1 base short and J 0 bases short, with 7 bases between. Germline V gene sequence: CDR1 MNHNS, CDR2 SASEGT. The CDR3 length is 14 residues. The CDR3 sequence: CASSEGGVSYEQYF. CDR3 DNA sequence: TGTGCCAGCAGTGAAGGCGGGGTCTCCTACGAGCAGTACTTC.

The V gene is TRBV13, the J gene TRBJ2-7; 10 bases are a match to TRBD1. CDR1 is PRHDT and CDR2 is FYEKMQ in the germline V gene (reference sequence). J was trimmed by 3 bases and V by 2 bases; bases with no gene match: 4. The CDR3 covers 15 residues. CDR3 region: CASSLRDRGNYEQYF. Written as DNA, the CDR3 is TGTGCCAGCAGCTTACGGGACAGGGGTAACTACGAGCAGTACTTC.

This rearrangement joins TRBV5-1 to TRBJ1-1, with 10 positions matching TRBD1. Germline lookup yields CDR1 SGHRS and CDR2 YFSETQ. V was clipped by 4 bases and J by 10 bases; unmatched bases: 16. The CDR3 is made up of 16 amino acids. The CDR3, as DNA: TGCGCCAGCAGCCCGTCGACAGGGGGCGGCTTCCCGGGAGCTTTCTTT. It yields the protein CASSPSTGGGFPGAFF.

This clone came up once. The chain carries TRBV5-1 and TRBJ1-2; the D gene is possibly TRBD1 (6 bases). The length of the CDR3 is 18 residues. V lost 0 bases to trimming and J lost 1 base, with 19 bases between them. CDR1 is SGHRS and CDR2 is YFSETQ in the germline V gene. This chain's CDR3 is CASSLASTGGAFNYGYTF. The DNA of the CDR3 is TGCGCCAGCAGCTTGGCCTCGACAGGAGGGGCCTTTAACTATGGCTACACCTTC. The variable domain in full, completed from reference TRBV5-1 and TRBJ1-2, reads KAGVTQTPRYLIKTRGQQVTLSCSPISGHRSVSWYQQTPGQGLQFLFEYFSETQRNKGNFPGRFSGRQFSNSRSEMNVSTLELGDSALYLCASSLASTGGAFNYGYTFGSGTRLTVV.

This clone was found a few times. The gene calls are TRBV10-3 and TRBJ1-2; D call uncertain. Germline V gene sequence: CDR1 ENHRY, CDR2 SYGVKD. V was shortened by 3 bases and J by 2 bases, with 7 bases between the two germline ends. The CDR3 spans 13 residues. CDR3: CAISDGQNYGYTF. In DNA form, the CDR3 reads TGTGCCATCAGTGATGGGCAGAACTATGGCTACACCTTC.

J is TRBJ2-5 and V is TRBV5-4; 8 nucleotides agree with TRBD2. Per germline, CDR1 SGHNT and CDR2 YYREEE (reference sequence). The trim removed 0 bases at V and 4 bases at J, leaving 8 bases unmatched. The CDR3 is 16 residues long. CDR3 in amino acids: CASSLEAGGQGETQYF. In nucleotides, the CDR3 is TGTGCCAGCAGCTTGGAGGCGGGGGGCCAGGGAGAGACCCAGTACTTC.

In its sample, this clone was seen once. The chain combines TRBV5-1 with TRBJ2-7, with D perhaps TRBD1 (6 bases). Per the germline V gene, CDR1 is SGHRS and CDR2 is YFSETQ. Trimming removed 4 bases from V and 6 bases from J, with 17 bases in between. CDR3 length equals 14 residues. CDR3 loop: CASSPDLQGTEQYF. The DNA of the CDR3 is TGCGCCAGCAGCCCGGACCTACAGGGAACCGAGCAGTACTTC.

The chain couples TRBV28 to TRBJ1-1; D is unresolved. Germline V gives CDR1 MDHEN, CDR2 SYDVKM. The CDR3 extends over 15 amino acids. V shed 5 bases and J shed 2 bases, with 15 bases lying between them. Here the CDR3 reads CASSPRGRRNTEAFF. CDR3 nucleotides: TGTGCCAGCAGTCCTAGAGGACGGAGAAACACTGAAGCTTTCTTT.

The chain joins TRBV5-4 to TRBJ1-5; possible D gene TRBD1, 6 bases. V lost 1 base, J lost 4 bases, and 12 bases lay in between. Germline CDR1 reads SGHNT; CDR2 reads YYREEE (reference sequence). The CDR3 consists of 15 residues. The CDR3 loop is CASSLNAGANQPQHF. For the CDR3, the DNA is TGTGCCAGCAGCTTGAATGCAGGGGCTAATCAGCCCCAGCATTTT.

This chain links TRBV5-1 with TRBJ2-2; 10 bases agree with TRBD1. Looked up from germline, CDR1 is SGHRS and CDR2 is YFSETQ. This CDR3 comprises 15 residues. The junction had 2 bases not matched to a gene; V was cut back by 2 bases and J by 4 bases. DNA for the CDR3: TGCGCCAGCAGCTTCGGACAGGGGGGCACCGGGGAGCTGTTTTTT. It encodes CASSFGQGGTGELFF.

The chain's CDR3 is CASSLGRRTHDNYGYTF. In nucleotides, the CDR3 is TGCGCCAGCAGCTTGGGGAGGAGGACCCACGATAACTATGGCTACACCTTC. This chain links TRBV5-1 with TRBJ1-2; D not resolved. CDR1 and CDR2 from the germline V gene are SGHRS and YFSETQ. Trimming cost V 0 bases and J 1 base, with 16 bases left between them. There are 17 residues in the CDR3.

This clone showed up just once. The chain links TRBV29-1 to TRBJ2-3; D call uncertain. V shed 3 bases and J shed 1 base, with 8 bases lying between them. The CDR3 loop spans 13 amino acids. Germline V gene lookup returns CDR1 SQVTM and CDR2 ANQGSEA. The CDR3 bases are TGCAGCGTTGATGCTGGGGGCACAGATACGCAGTATTTT. This sequence encodes CSVDAGGTDTQYF.

The chain has TRBV2 and TRBJ2-1; 12 bases are shared with TRBD1. With 6 bases clipped from V and 7 bases from J, the junction kept 7 bases outside the gene matches. From germline, CDR1 is SNHLY and CDR2 FYNNEI. The CDR3 runs 15 residues. The DNA for the CDR3 is TGTGCCAGCAGCGGAGGGACAGGGGGCAGGAATGAGCAGTTCTTC. This translates into CASSGGTGGRNEQFF.